The 25 T cell receptor beta chains listed next were all sequenced from one sample in a study of response to subunit inactivated influenza vaccine. One entry per CDR3 protein, called by TCRdb with MiXCR from the RT-PCR reads. The repertoire holds about 610,000 distinct CDR3 sequences, with about 14% as singletons. The sample consisted of PBMCs from blood, taken about 13 days after vaccination. All receptors come from a man aged 50 to 59 who received an inactivated influenza vaccine.

J is TRBJ2-1 and V is TRBV6-2 or TRBV6-3, with TRBD1 matching over 10 bases. CDR1 and CDR2 from the germline V gene are MNHEY and SVGEGT. This CDR3 is 21 amino acids long. J was trimmed by 4 bases and V by 6 bases; bases with no gene match: 24. The CDR3 sequence is CASSNPEGTGASFWSYNEQFF. For the CDR3, the DNA is TGTGCCAGCAGCAACCCGGAGGGGACAGGGGCGTCTTTTTGGTCTTACAATGAGCAGTTCTTC.

The chain employs TRBV15 and TRBJ1-5, with D tentatively TRBD1 (6 bases). V was trimmed by 4 bases and J by 2 bases, leaving 12 bases between them. This CDR3 is built from 15 residues. From germline, CDR1 is LNHNV and CDR2 YYDKDF (reference sequence). The CDR3 nucleotides are TGTGCCACCAGCATTCGGGGGGCGGGCAATCAGCCCCAGCATTTT. Protein: CATSIRGAGNQPQHF. The variable domain in full, completed from reference TRBV15 and TRBJ1-5, reads DAMVIQNPRYQVTQFGKPVTLSCSQTLNHNVMYWYQQKSSQAPKLLFHYYDKDFNNEADTPDNFQSRRPNTSFCFLDIRSPGLGDTAMYLCATSIRGAGNQPQHFGDGTRLSIL.

The gene calls are TRBV25-1 and TRBJ2-1; D is undetermined. V lost 3 bases to trimming and J lost 4 bases, with 16 bases between them. This CDR3 region has 16 residues. Germline CDR1 and CDR2: MGHDK and SYGVNS. As DNA, the CDR3 is TGTGCCAGCAGTGATGTAGGCTACCTTTCGTACAATGAGCAGTTCTTC. This codes for CASSDVGYLSYNEQFF.

The chain links TRBV11-2 to TRBJ2-1; D possibly corresponds to TRBD2 (5 bases). Germline V gene data show CDR1 as SGHAT and CDR2 as FQNNGV. V was cut by 7 bases and J by 2 bases, with 21 bases left in between. The CDR3 totals 17 residues. CDR3 region: CASTPTSSGPPYNEQFF. The CDR3 DNA reads TGTGCCAGCACCCCCACATCAAGCGGACCCCCCTACAATGAGCAGTTCTTC.

The rearrangement joins TRBV5-1 to TRBJ2-3; D unclear. Germline CDR1 SGHRS, CDR2 YFSETQ. V shed 3 bases and J shed 0 bases, with 17 bases lying between them. The CDR3 length is 17 residues. The CDR3 spells CASSSYPQASSTDTQYF. CDR3 coding DNA: TGCGCCAGCAGCTCATATCCTCAGGCGTCAAGCACAGATACGCAGTATTTT.

Only a few counts were recorded for this clonotype. The chain links TRBV3-1 to TRBJ1-3; D is unresolved. This CDR3 is built from 14 residues. CDR1 LGHDT and CDR2 YNNKEL come from the germline V gene (reference sequence). V was cut by 6 bases and J by 3 bases, with 12 bases left in between. The CDR3 here is CASRRIGRGNTIYF. The CDR3 coding sequence is TGTGCCAGCAGACGGATCGGTCGTGGAAACACCATATATTTT.

CDR3 sequence: CASSLAFGQVSEKLFF. CDR3 in DNA: TGTGCCAGCAGTTTAGCTTTCGGACAGGTTTCTGAAAAACTGTTTTTT. V is TRBV12-3 or TRBV12-4 and J is TRBJ1-4; 7 bases fit TRBD1. The CDR3 sequence is 16 residues long. The ends lost 0 bases at V and 7 bases at J; junction bases unmatched: 8.

In this sample, this clonotype turned up a few times. V is TRBV19 and J is TRBJ1-4; possibly TRBD1 for D (6 bases). The germline V gene encodes CDR1 LNHDA and CDR2 SQIVND (reference sequence). V lost 11 bases and J 8 bases, leaving 21 bases between the germline ends. The CDR3 contains 14 residues. In nucleotides, the CDR3 is TGTGCCTCCCGCGAGGGGGGGATACGAGAAAAACTGTTTTTT. Its translation is CASREGGIREKLFF.

This clonotype appeared a few times. This chain uses TRBV7-8 with TRBJ2-1; the match to TRBD2 covers 9 bases. From germline, CDR1 is SGHVS and CDR2 FQNEAQ. After removal of 8 bases from V and 4 bases from J, the junction contained 9 bases not matched to a gene. CDR3 length: 15 amino acids. CDR3 in amino acids: CASHNPGLAYNEQFF. CDR3 DNA: TGTGCCAGCCACAATCCGGGACTAGCTTACAATGAGCAGTTCTTC.

This clonotype occurred a few times. Here the CDR3 reads CASSLALRTAGQPQHF. Written as DNA, the CDR3 is TGTGCCAGCAGCTTAGCGCTCAGGACAGCTGGTCAGCCCCAGCATTTT. V usage is TRBV7-8 and J usage is TRBJ1-5, with D possibly being TRBD1 (6 bases). This CDR3 is built from 16 residues. Germline V CDR1 and CDR2: SGHVS, FQNEAQ. V was shortened by 0 bases and J by 6 bases, with 15 bases between the two germline ends. Using reference TRBV7-8 and TRBJ1-5 for the parts outside the CDR3, the full variable domain is GAGVSQSPRYKVAKRGQDVALRCDPISGHVSLFWYQQALGQGPEFLTYFQNEAQLDKSGLPSDRFFAERPEGSVSTLKIQRTQQEDSAVYLCASSLALRTAGQPQHFGDGTRLSIL.

This clonotype has only a few counts. The chain combines TRBV5-1 with TRBJ2-1, with 9 bases identical to TRBD2. The V gene end was trimmed by 0 bases and the J gene end by 9 bases; junction bases not matched to a gene: 10. Germline CDR1 reads SGHRS; CDR2 reads YFSETQ. The CDR3 sequence is 16 residues long. CDR3 bases: TGCGCCAGCAGCTTGGCCGGGTTAGCGGGAGTCTCTGAGCAGTTCTTC. Translation gives CASSLAGLAGVSEQFF.

This rearrangement joins TRBV6-1 to TRBJ2-4; D might be TRBD2 (7 bases). The germline V gene encodes CDR1 MNHNS and CDR2 SASEGT. Trimming removed 1 base at V and 0 bases at J, with 22 bases between. This CDR3 region has 20 residues. CDR3 in amino acids: CASSEVSGGLVTLAKNIQYF. CDR3 coding DNA: TGTGCCAGCAGTGAAGTTTCCGGGGGGCTGGTTACTTTAGCCAAAAACATTCAGTACTTC.

The chain joins TRBV7-8 to TRBJ2-7; 7 nucleotides line up with TRBD1. Germline V gene lookup returns CDR1 SGHVS and CDR2 FQNEAQ. The V gene end was trimmed by 5 bases and the J gene end by 2 bases; junction bases not matched to a gene: 9. CDR3 size: 15 residues. CDR3 sequence reads: CASSKPGQVTYEQYF. CDR3 DNA: TGTGCCAGCAGCAAACCCGGACAGGTAACCTACGAGCAGTACTTC. The full variable domain, in which reference TRBV7-8 and TRBJ2-7 provide the parts outside the CDR3, is GAGVSQSPRYKVAKRGQDVALRCDPISGHVSLFWYQQALGQGPEFLTYFQNEAQLDKSGLPSDRFFAERPEGSVSTLKIQRTQQEDSAVYLCASSKPGQVTYEQYFGPGTRLTVT.

The rearrangement joins TRBV28 to TRBJ2-7; a possible D gene is TRBD1 (6 bases). V was shortened by 7 bases and J by 3 bases, with 16 bases between the two germline ends. This CDR3 spans 14 amino acids. Looked up from germline, CDR1 is MDHEN and CDR2 is SYDVKM. The DNA for the CDR3 is TGTGCCAGCAAAACCGGGACGGACAGCTACGAGCAGTACTTC. Translating gives CASKTGTDSYEQYF.

The genes are TRBV5-6 and TRBJ2-7; TRBD1 agrees at 12 bases. With 2 bases clipped from V and 6 bases from J, the junction kept 9 bases outside the gene matches. Germline loops: CDR1 SGHDT, CDR2 YYEEEE. The CDR3 extends over 16 amino acids. The DNA for the CDR3 is TGTGCCAGCAGCTTTATAAAGGGACAGGGGGCGATCGAGCAGTACTTC. Its translation: CASSFIKGQGAIEQYF.

This clonotype was picked up a small number of times. The chain joins TRBV10-3 to TRBJ1-4; 8 nucleotides agree with TRBD1. There are 14 residues in the CDR3. Per the germline V gene, CDR1 is ENHRY and CDR2 is SYGVKD. V was pared by 4 bases and J by 6 bases, with 4 bases of the junction left unmatched. The CDR3 region has the DNA TGTGCCATCAGTGCAGGGGGCTCATATGAAAAACTGTTTTTT. It translates to CAISAGGSYEKLFF.

This clonotype has a handful of counts. The genes are TRBV29-1 and TRBJ1-1; D not certain. Germline-derived CDR1 and CDR2 are SQVTM and ANQGSEA. The CDR3 covers 16 residues. V was cut by 4 bases and J by 7 bases, with 25 bases left in between. For the CDR3, the DNA is TGCAGCGTTGGAACAACGGACGGATTTAAAGGTGTTGAAGCTTTCTTT. Amino acids: CSVGTTDGFKGVEAFF.

The genes are TRBV11-2 and TRBJ2-5; TRBD2 agrees at 8 bases. Germline values: CDR1 SGHAT, CDR2 FQNNGV. CDR3 length: 15 amino acids. After removal of 1 base from V and 5 bases from J, the junction contained 6 bases not matched to a gene. CDR3 nucleotide sequence: TGTGCCAGCAGCTTAGCGGGGGGGCTCCGGGAGACCCAGTACTTC. Protein product: CASSLAGGLRETQYF.

On this clonotype itself: An end of the junction differs from the germline gene, which may be a read error. The J gene is TRBJ2-3, the V gene TRBV20-1; D may be TRBD2 (7 bases). CDR3 length: 13 residues. CDR1 DFQATT and CDR2 SNEGSKA come from the germline V gene (reference sequence). CDR3 sequence: CSASRGAKDTHYF. For the CDR3, the DNA is TGCAGTGCTAGCCGGGGGGCGAAAGATACGCACTATTTT.

This clonotype was recorded many times. J is TRBJ2-2 and V is TRBV7-9; D possibly corresponds to TRBD1 (6 bases). V was cut by 4 bases and J by 2 bases, with 11 bases left in between. The CDR3 has 15 residues. Germline values: CDR1 SEHNR, CDR2 FQNEAQ (reference sequence). CDR3 sequence reads: CASSSRDTNTGELFF. CDR3 nucleotides: TGTGCCAGCAGCTCCCGGGACACCAACACCGGGGAGCTGTTTTTT.

This clonotype was detected only a few times. This chain links TRBV6-5 with TRBJ1-1, with unresolved D. The CDR3 contains 12 residues. V dropped 7 bases and J dropped 6 bases, with 12 bases sitting between them. CDR1 and CDR2 (germline): MNHEY, SVGAGI. The CDR3 DNA is TGTGCCAGCACCCGCCAACCCCCTGAAGCTTTCTTT. Translation gives CASTRQPPEAFF.

This clonotype came up many times. The chain recombines TRBV9 with TRBJ1-3, with TRBD1 as a possible D gene (5 bases). Germline V gene lookup returns CDR1 SGDLS and CDR2 YYNGEE. V lost 3 bases and J 0 bases, leaving 13 bases between the germline ends. CDR3 size: 16 residues. The CDR3 nucleotides are TGTGCCAGCAGCGCCCAGGGACCGTTCTCTGGAAACACCATATATTTT. Its protein product is CASSAQGPFSGNTIYF.

This clonotype came up a few times. The chain couples TRBV20-1 to TRBJ2-5; TRBD2 aligns across 7 bases. This CDR3 contains 14 residues. Trimming took 1 base from V and 4 from J; bases not matched to a gene: 6. The germline gives CDR1 DFQATT, CDR2 SNEGSKA (reference sequence). The CDR3 reads CSARVAAGAETQYF. For the CDR3, the DNA is TGCAGTGCTAGAGTCGCGGCGGGAGCAGAGACCCAGTACTTC.

The rearrangement uses TRBV11-1 and TRBJ1-1, with D unclear. The V end was cut by 5 bases, the J end by 4 bases, with 32 bases between. Germline values: CDR1 SGHAT, CDR2 FQDESV (reference sequence). This CDR3 comprises 20 residues. This CDR3 reads CASSTTKFKGGRFQFTEAFF. CDR3 nucleotides: TGTGCCAGCAGCACGACCAAGTTTAAGGGAGGTCGTTTTCAATTCACTGAAGCTTTCTTT. The entire variable domain, with the rest obtained from reference TRBV11-1 and TRBJ1-1, is as follows: EAEVAQSPRYKITEKSQAVAFWCDPISGHATLYWYRQILGQGPELLVQFQDESVVDDSQLPKDRFSAERLKGVDSTLKIQPAELGDSAMYLCASSTTKFKGGRFQFTEAFFGQGTRLTVV.

The table lists this clonotype with many counts. The CDR3 DNA sequence: TGCGCCAGCAGACCCGGGACAGGGTATGGCTACACCTTC. This codes for CASRPGTGYGYTF. The chain combines TRBV5-1 with TRBJ1-2; 9 nucleotides line up with TRBD1. V trimming: 5 bases; J trimming: 5 bases; junction bases outside the gene matches: 4. Germline CDR1 reads SGHRS; CDR2 reads YFSETQ. The length of the CDR3 is 13 residues. Using reference TRBV5-1 and TRBJ1-2 for the parts outside the CDR3, the full variable domain is KAGVTQTPRYLIKTRGQQVTLSCSPISGHRSVSWYQQTPGQGLQFLFEYFSETQRNKGNFPGRFSGRQFSNSRSEMNVSTLELGDSALYLCASRPGTGYGYTFGSGTRLTVV.